A single sample is the source of the 8 T cell receptor beta chains below, sequenced in a study of T cells in Graves' hyperthyroidism and ophthalmopathy. The CDR3 regions of TCR beta were amplified from RNA transcripts. HTBI primers were employed in a first-round RT-PCR of the TCR CDR3. MiXCR, applied by TCRdb to the multiplex PCR reads, yields one record per CDR3 protein. The sample carries around 760,000 distinct CDR3 sequences, roughly 32% recorded once. The sample consisted of blood. Receptors were obtained from a woman aged 40 to 50 with Graves' hyperthyroidism.

This clonotype was counted a few times. The chain joins TRBV19 to TRBJ2-5; no reliable D call. V was cut by 8 bases and J by 2 bases, with 9 bases left in between. The germline CDR1 and CDR2 sequences are LNHDA and SQIVND (reference sequence). The CDR3 covers 12 residues. The CDR3 loop reads CASRSVQETQYF. DNA of the CDR3: TGTGCCAGTCGTTCTGTGCAAGAGACCCAGTACTTC.

This clonotype appeared many times. V is TRBV7-9 and J is TRBJ1-2; 10 bases match TRBD1. V gave up 3 bases and J gave up 8 bases; unmatched junction bases: 6. Germline-derived CDR1 and CDR2 are SEHNR and FQNEAQ (reference sequence). The CDR3 has 14 residues. The CDR3 DNA is TGTGCCAGCAGCTTCGGACAGGGGGTCGGGGGCTACACCTTC. This encodes CASSFGQGVGGYTF.

This clonotype was found a few times. The gene calls are TRBV20-1 and TRBJ1-5, with D perhaps TRBD1 (5 bases). Germline V gene lookup returns CDR1 DFQATT and CDR2 SNEGSKA (reference sequence). The CDR3 loop spans 15 amino acids. The V end lost 0 bases, the J end lost 5 bases, and 14 bases lay between the germline ends. CDR3 sequence (DNA): TGCAGTGCTAGAGATCACGCGGGGACCTATCAGCCCCAGCATTTT. It yields the protein CSARDHAGTYQPQHF.

This clonotype turned up a few times. This clone may be a read error of a much larger clone one base away. The V and J genes are TRBV7-2 and TRBJ2-7, with D unresolved. Germline assignment: CDR1 SGHTA and CDR2 FQGNSA. The CDR3 extends over 11 amino acids. The CDR3 region is CASTRWYGQYF. The CDR3 bases are TGTGCCAGCACAAGGTGGTACGGGCAGTACTTC.

The gene calls are TRBV10-3 and TRBJ1-2, with D maybe TRBD1 (6 bases). The V gene lost 10 bases and the J gene lost 6 bases, with 24 bases spanning the gap. The V gene's germline CDR1 is ENHRY and CDR2 SYGVKD. The CDR3 is 15 residues long. CDR3 coding DNA: TGTGCCAGCAGCACTGTTCGTTACAGGGAAAATGGCTACACCTTC. Its translation: CASSTVRYRENGYTF.

The gene calls are TRBV7-6 and TRBJ2-2, with 7 bases identical to TRBD1. The CDR3 sequence is 15 residues long. Germline-derived CDR1 and CDR2 are SGHVS and FNYEAQ. V lost 5 bases, J lost 11 bases, and 14 bases stayed unmatched. Here the CDR3 reads CASSPNSGTAQELFF. Written as DNA, the CDR3 is TGTGCCAGCAGCCCAAATTCGGGGACAGCCCAAGAGCTGTTTTTT.

In its sample, this clonotype was seen many times. V gene TRBV4-3 combines with J gene TRBJ2-7, with 7 bases aligning to TRBD1. Germline CDR1 reads LGHNA; CDR2 reads YSLEER. The ends lost 1 base at V and 6 bases at J; junction bases unmatched: 3. The CDR3 has 13 residues. CDR3 sequence (DNA): TGCGCCAGCAGCCAAGCTAACAGGGGCGAGCAGTACTTC. The encoded protein is CASSQANRGEQYF.

This clonotype has ten or more counts. The genes are TRBV7-2 and TRBJ1-2; possible D gene TRBD1, 5 bases. The germline CDR1 and CDR2 sequences are SGHTA and FQGNSA. The CDR3 loop spans 14 amino acids. Trimming stripped 5 bases from V and 7 bases from J, with 17 bases between. The CDR3 region has the DNA TGTGCCAGCAGCCCCCGGGACCCAGTCGGTGGCTACACCTTC. Residues: CASSPRDPVGGYTF.